These 7 T cell receptor beta chains came from one sample sequenced in a study of blood T cell repertoires in COVID-19. Produced via immunoSEQ multiplex PCR; TCRdb's table is partial and in-frame only. The table records about 150,000 clones, around 87% of them present only once. Sequences were obtained from peripheral blood. All receptors derive from a woman over 75 with COVID-19, enrolled during active disease.

The chain combines TRBV7-2 with TRBJ2-1; tentative D call: TRBD2 (6 bases). Trimming took 2 bases from V and 4 from J, leaving 15 bases between them. The CDR3 runs to 16 residues. Looked up from germline, CDR1 is SGHTA and CDR2 is FQGNSA. CDR3 sequence: CASSLLGGKGYNEQFF. CDR3 bases: TGTGCCAGCAGCTTATTGGGCGGGAAGGGGTACAATGAGCAGTTCTTC.

Only a few counts were recorded for this clone. The chain has TRBV28 and TRBJ1-2, with D tentatively TRBD1 (6 bases). The CDR3 contains 14 residues. V was cut by 2 bases and J by 4 bases, with 11 bases left in between. Germline CDR1 reads MDHEN; CDR2 reads SYDVKM. CDR3 sequence reads: CASSLGLRGYGYTF. CDR3 DNA: TGTGCCAGCAGTTTAGGTCTCAGGGGCTATGGCTACACCTTC.

This chain links TRBV2 with TRBJ2-3; 9 nucleotides agree with TRBD2. After removal of 4 bases from V and 2 bases from J, the junction contained 4 bases not matched to a gene. The CDR3 covers 15 residues. Germline CDR1 SNHLY, CDR2 FYNNEI. In DNA form, the CDR3 reads TGTGCCAGCAGTGTTAGCGGGGGTCCCACAGATACGCAGTATTTT. Amino acid sequence: CASSVSGGPTDTQYF. The variable domain in full, with the rest retrieved from reference TRBV2 and TRBJ2-3, is EPEVTQTPSHQVTQMGQEVILRCVPISNHLYFYWYRQILGQKVEFLVSFYNNEISEKSEIFDDQFSVERPDGSNFTLKIRSTKLEDSAMYFCASSVSGGPTDTQYFGPGTRLTVL.

The chain links TRBV7-9 to TRBJ1-1; 7 nucleotides align to TRBD1. The CDR3 has 14 residues. Per the germline V gene, CDR1 is SEHNR and CDR2 is FQNEAQ (reference sequence). Germline trimming cut 3 bases from V and 11 bases from J; bases unmatched to any gene: 12. CDR3 region: CASSLRMSGTDAFF. DNA of the CDR3: TGTGCCAGCAGCTTGCGGATGTCGGGGACAGACGCTTTCTTT.

The V and J genes are TRBV9 and TRBJ2-1, with a tentative D call TRBD2 (6 bases). V dropped 0 bases and J dropped 5 bases, with 12 bases sitting between them. Germline loops: CDR1 SGDLS, CDR2 YYNGEE. CDR3 length: 15 residues. The CDR3 DNA reads TGTGCCAGCAGCGTAGCCCTAGCGCCAGACAATGAGCAGTTCTTC. Translation gives CASSVALAPDNEQFF.

The chain has TRBV28 and TRBJ2-5, with D maybe TRBD1 (5 bases). Trimming cost V 3 bases and J 2 bases, with 16 bases left between them. The CDR3 loop spans 16 amino acids. Germline CDR1 is MDHEN and CDR2 is SYDVKM. This CDR3 is CASSLLPGHPQETQYF. The CDR3 region has the DNA TGTGCCAGCAGTTTGCTCCCCGGACACCCTCAAGAGACCCAGTACTTC.

The rearrangement uses TRBV18 and TRBJ2-1; TRBD2 agrees at 8 bases. The CDR3 consists of 15 residues. CDR1 and CDR2 (germline): KGHSH, LQKENI. Trimming took 1 base from V and 6 from J; bases not matched to a gene: 5. CDR3 nucleotides: TGTGCCAGCTCACCACAACTAGCGGAGCGCAATGAGCAGTTCTTC. The encoded protein is CASSPQLAERNEQFF.